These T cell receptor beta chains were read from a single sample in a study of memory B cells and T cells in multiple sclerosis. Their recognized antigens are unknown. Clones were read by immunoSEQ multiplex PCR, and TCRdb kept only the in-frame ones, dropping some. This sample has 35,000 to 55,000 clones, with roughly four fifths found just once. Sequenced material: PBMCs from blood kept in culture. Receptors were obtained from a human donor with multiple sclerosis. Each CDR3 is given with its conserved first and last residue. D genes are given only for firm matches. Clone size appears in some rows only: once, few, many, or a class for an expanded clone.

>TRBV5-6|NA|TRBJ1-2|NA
TGTGCCAGCAGCTTGCCCCCTAACTATGGCTACACCTTC
CASSLPPNYGYTF
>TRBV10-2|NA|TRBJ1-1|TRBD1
TGCGCCAGCAGTGAGCGTGACAGGGCGAGGGCTTTCTTT
CASSERDRARAFF
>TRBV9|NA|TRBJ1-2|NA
TGTGCCAGCAGCGTAGATGTCAGAAACTATGGCTACACCTTC
CASSVDVRNYGYTF
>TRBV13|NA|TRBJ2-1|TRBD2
TGTGCCAGCAGCCTAACGGGTCGGGGGGACAATGAGCAGTTCTTC
CASSLTGRGDNEQFF
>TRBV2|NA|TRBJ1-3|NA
TGTGCCAGCAGCGTCGGGGACTCTGGAAACACCATATATTTT
CASSVGDSGNTIYF
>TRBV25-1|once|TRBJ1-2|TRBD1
TGTGCCAGCCAGACAGGGCTCGGCTACACCTTC
CASQTGLGYTF
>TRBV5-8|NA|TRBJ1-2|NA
TGTGCCAGCAGCTTGGTCACAGGCGACTATGGCTACACCTTC
CASSLVTGDYGYTF
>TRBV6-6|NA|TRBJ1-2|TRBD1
TGTGCCAGCAGGACAGGGTTGAGTCACTATGGCTACACCTTC
CASRTGLSHYGYTF
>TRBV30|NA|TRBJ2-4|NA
TGTGCCTGGAGCCCCGGCGGGAACAACATTCAGTACTTC
CAWSPGGNNIQYF
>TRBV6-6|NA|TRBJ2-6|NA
TGTGCCAGCAGTTACTCCGGGGTGGATAACAACGTCCTGACTTTC
CASSYSGVDNNVLTF
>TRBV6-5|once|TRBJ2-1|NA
TGTGCCAGCGCACAGGGTCGGTACAATGAGCAGTTCTTC
CASAQGRYNEQFF
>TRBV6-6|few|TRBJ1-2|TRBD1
TGTGCCAGCAGTTACGGGAAAACAGGGGTTCGTGGCTACACCTTC
CASSYGKTGVRGYTF
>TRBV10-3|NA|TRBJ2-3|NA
TGTGCCATCGGAAGGACACCATCTAGCACAGATACGCAGTATTTT
CAIGRTPSSTDTQYF
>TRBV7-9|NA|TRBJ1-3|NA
TGTGCCAGCAGCTTAGGTCCAAGGCGCGGAGGAAACACCATATATTTT
CASSLGPRRGGNTIYF
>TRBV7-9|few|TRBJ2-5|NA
TGTGCCAGCAGCTTCGGGGGCTGGGGGACCCAGTACTTC
CASSFGGWGTQYF
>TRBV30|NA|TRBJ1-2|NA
TGTGCCTGGAGTGTAGCAGGTCCTGGCTACACCTTC
CAWSVAGPGYTF
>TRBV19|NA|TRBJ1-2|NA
TGTGCCAGTAGTATAGATGGGTCCGGGACGCATGGCTACACCTTC
CASSIDGSGTHGYTF
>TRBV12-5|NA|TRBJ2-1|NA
TGTGCTAGTGGTTTGACCAGGGCCCGTCAGTTCTTC
CASGLTRARQFF
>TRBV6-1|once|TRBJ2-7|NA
TGTGCCAGCAGCCTACAGAGGCGAGATAGCGAGCAGTACTTC
CASSLQRRDSEQYF
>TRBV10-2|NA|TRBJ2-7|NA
TGCGCCAGCAGTGAGTGGGGACCTCTCTACGAGCAGTACTTC
CASSEWGPLYEQYF
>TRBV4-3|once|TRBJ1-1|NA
TGCGCCAGCAGCCAAGTCTTAGAGGACACTGAAGCTTTCTTT
CASSQVLEDTEAFF
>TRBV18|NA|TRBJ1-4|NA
TGTGCCAGCTCATCGGCCAGCTGGTTGATGACTAATGAAAAACTGTTTTTT
CASSSASWLMTNEKLFF
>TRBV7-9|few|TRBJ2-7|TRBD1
TGTGCCAGCAGCTTCGCAGACAGGGGACACGAGCAGTACTTC
CASSFADRGHEQYF
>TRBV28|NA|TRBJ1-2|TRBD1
TGTGCCAGCAGTTTATCGGCAGGGGGCGTTTCAGGCTACACCTTC
CASSLSAGGVSGYTF
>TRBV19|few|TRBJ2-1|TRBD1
TGTGCCAGTAGTCCTTCGACAGGGAGTAATGAGCAGTTCTTC
CASSPSTGSNEQFF
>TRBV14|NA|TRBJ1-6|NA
TGTGCCAGCAGCCAACGAGGGCGATCACCCCTCCACTTT
CASSQRGRSPLHF
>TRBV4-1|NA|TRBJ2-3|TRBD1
TGCGCCAGCAGCCACCCCTTGGGACAGGGACGCACAGATACGCAGTATTTT
CASSHPLGQGRTDTQYF
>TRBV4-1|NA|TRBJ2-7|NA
TGCGCCAGCAGCCAAGTTGGGGGGCCCTGGAGTAGCGGCTACGAGCAGTACTTC
CASSQVGGPWSSGYEQYF
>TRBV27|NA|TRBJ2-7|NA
TGTGCCAGCAGTTTAACAGGGCAAGCCTACGAGCAGTACTTC
CASSLTGQAYEQYF
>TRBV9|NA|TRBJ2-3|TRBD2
TGTGCCAGCAGCGTGACTGCGGGGGGAAGCACAGATACGCAGTATTTT
CASSVTAGGSTDTQYF
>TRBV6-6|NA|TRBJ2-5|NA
TGTGCCAGCAGCTTAGTGGGACAAGAGACCCAGTACTTC
CASSLVGQETQYF
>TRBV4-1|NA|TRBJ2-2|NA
TGCGCCAGCAGCCAAAAGGACGGAAACACCGGGGAGCTGTTTTTT
CASSQKDGNTGELFF
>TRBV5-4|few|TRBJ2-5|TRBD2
TGTGCCAGCAGCCTTACCAGCGGGACCCGCCAAGAGACCCAGTACTTC
CASSLTSGTRQETQYF